Shown below are 10 T cell receptor beta chains from a single sample sequenced in a study of tumour-infiltrating T cells in Burkitt lymphoma. Assay: immunoSEQ multiplex PCR; the TCRdb copy retains only in-frame clones and omits some. The repertoire holds some 5,800 clones, with 10% as singletons. The material sequenced was tumor tissue. These receptors came from a human donor with diffuse large B-cell lymphoma.

This chain links TRBV7-6 with TRBJ2-1; possible D gene TRBD2, 5 bases. Germline assignment: CDR1 SGHVS and CDR2 FNYEAQ. The CDR3 is made up of 13 amino acids. Trimming cost V 1 base and J 5 bases, with 6 bases left between them. CDR3 nucleotides: TGTGCCAGCAGCTTAGGGGAGAACAATGAGCAGTTCTTC. Protein product: CASSLGENNEQFF.

This chain joins TRBV7-8 and TRBJ1-2, with D uncertain. The CDR3 sequence is 13 residues long. The germline V gene has CDR1 SGHVS and CDR2 FQNEAQ. V was trimmed by 5 bases and J by 8 bases, leaving 15 bases between them. The DNA for the CDR3 is TGTGCCAGCAGCCCTACTCCCCGAGGGGGCTACACCTTC. Its translation is CASSPTPRGGYTF.

This clone was seen a few times. The V gene is TRBV18, the J gene TRBJ2-3; tentatively, D is TRBD2 (5 bases). This CDR3 contains 13 residues. V dropped 3 bases and J dropped 2 bases, with 6 bases sitting between them. CDR1 is KGHSH, CDR2 LQKENI, per germline. DNA for the CDR3: TGTGCCAGCTCACCCGGGAACACAGATACGCAGTATTTT. Amino acids: CASSPGNTDTQYF.

This chain connects TRBV5-5 to TRBJ2-7, with D possibly TRBD2 on 6 matching bases. Germline V gives CDR1 SGHKS, CDR2 YYEKEE (reference sequence). Trimming stripped 5 bases from V and 0 bases from J, with 18 bases between. CDR3 length equals 16 residues. The CDR3 bases are TGTGCCAGCAGGAAGGAGGGCGGGTTCGTCTCCTACGAGCAGTACTTC. Its translation is CASRKEGGFVSYEQYF.

The J gene is TRBJ1-2, the V gene TRBV5-4; D not certain. Trimming took off 0 bases at V and 4 bases at J, with 4 bases between the two ends. This CDR3 has 12 amino acids. Germline V gene lookup returns CDR1 SGHNT and CDR2 YYREEE (reference sequence). CDR3 DNA: TGTGCCAGCAGCTTGGTCGGCTATGGCTACACCTTC. This sequence encodes CASSLVGYGYTF.

The CDR3, as DNA: TGTGCCAGCAGCTTCTTATCGGACAGGCAAGAGACCCAGTACTTC. Amino acids: CASSFLSDRQETQYF. The rearrangement joins TRBV13 to TRBJ2-5, with TRBD1 identical over 7 bases. Looked up from germline, CDR1 is PRHDT and CDR2 is FYEKMQ (reference sequence). V shed 3 bases, J shed 2 bases, and the junction held 6 bases outside the gene matches. This CDR3 has 15 residues.

CDR3 sequence reads: CASSQARPRFLRELFF. Here the CDR3 DNA reads TGTGCCAGCAGCCAAGCCAGGCCACGGTTTTTGCGGGAGCTGTTTTTT. This chain connects TRBV14 to TRBJ2-2; no clear D gene. This CDR3 is 16 amino acids long. Trimming left V 1 base short and J 9 bases short, with 18 bases between. Germline CDR1 SGHDN, CDR2 FVKESK.

The rearrangement joins TRBV25-1 to TRBJ2-3, with D uncertain. Per the germline V gene, CDR1 is MGHDK and CDR2 is SYGVNS. The CDR3 totals 11 residues. Trimming cost V 11 bases and J 2 bases, with 8 bases left between them. This CDR3 is CAVRYTDTQYF. For the CDR3, the DNA is TGTGCCGTGAGGTACACAGATACGCAGTATTTT.

In its sample, this clone was seen a few times. The chain employs TRBV19 and TRBJ1-1; unclear D gene. This CDR3 contains 15 residues. Germline CDR1 reads LNHDA; CDR2 reads SQIVND (reference sequence). The V and J ends lost 5 bases and 0 bases respectively, with 13 bases between them. As DNA, the CDR3 is TGTGCCAGTAGTTCCCAACTTATACTGAACACTGAAGCTTTCTTT. Translated, it gives CASSSQLILNTEAFF.

The genes are TRBV5-5 and TRBJ1-2; D not resolved. Germline CDR1 and CDR2: SGHKS and YYEKEE (reference sequence). The CDR3 length is 15 residues. The V gene lost 5 bases and the J gene lost 4 bases, with 18 bases spanning the gap. CDR3 loop: CASRTGNAVRYGYTF. The CDR3 DNA follows: TGTGCCAGCAGGACGGGGAACGCGGTGCGCTATGGCTACACCTTC. The variable domain in full, with the rest retrieved from reference TRBV5-5 and TRBJ1-2, is DAGVTQSPTHLIKTRGQQVTLRCSPISGHKSVSWYQQVLGQGPQFIFQYYEKEERGRGNFPDRFSARQFPNYSSELNVNALLLGDSALYLCASRTGNAVRYGYTFGSGTRLTVV.